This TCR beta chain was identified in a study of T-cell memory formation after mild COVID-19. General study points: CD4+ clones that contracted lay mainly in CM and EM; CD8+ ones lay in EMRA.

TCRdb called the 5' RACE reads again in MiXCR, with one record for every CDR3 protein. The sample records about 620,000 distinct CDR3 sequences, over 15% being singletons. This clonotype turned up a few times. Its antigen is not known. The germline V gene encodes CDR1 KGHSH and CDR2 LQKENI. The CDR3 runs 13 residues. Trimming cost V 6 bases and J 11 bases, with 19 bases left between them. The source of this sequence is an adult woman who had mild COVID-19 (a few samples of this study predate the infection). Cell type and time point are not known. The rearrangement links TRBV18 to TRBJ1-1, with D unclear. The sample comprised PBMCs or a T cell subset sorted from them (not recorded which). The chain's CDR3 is CASSPPLRRRAFF. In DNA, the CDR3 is TGTGCCAGCTCTCCTCCCCTTCGTCGTAGGGCTTTCTTT.